These T cell receptor beta chains were read from a single sample in a study of spatial heterogeneity in lung cancer. TCRdb reprocessed the 5' RACE reads via MiXCR and lists one record per CDR3 protein. The sample includes 80,000 to 95,000 distinct CDR3 sequences, roughly 9.5% of them seen just once. The specimen comprised PBMCs, sampled at surgery. These TCRs come from a male donor with early-stage non-small cell lung cancer. CDR3s include the opening cysteine and the closing phenylalanine or tryptophan. Fields, in order: V gene, J gene, CDR3 protein.

TRBV29-1	TRBJ1-2	CSVVQQGNTYGYTF
TRBV6-5	TRBJ1-5	CASSYSGGGSQPQHF
TRBV29-1	TRBJ1-2	CSARTGFWGYTF
TRBV3-1	TRBJ2-7	CASSQSLTGYEQYF
TRBV5-4	TRBJ2-1	CASSLDRDAANEQFF
TRBV5-4	TRBJ2-2	CASSRDPNTGELFF
TRBV4-2	TRBJ2-1	CASSQDLSRGLYNEQFF
TRBV20-1	TRBJ2-7	CSGAPGAGEQYF
TRBV5-1	TRBJ2-1	CASSLVAGVNEQFF
TRBV29-1	TRBJ2-5	CSVAGSGWETQYF
TRBV28	TRBJ2-7	CASSPGGQAYEQYF
TRBV28	TRBJ2-5	CASSEGGTGERETQYF
TRBV7-9	TRBJ1-5	CASSLGAAGPKWNQPQHF
TRBV10-3	TRBJ2-7	CAISEGGSGGEQYF
TRBV29-1	TRBJ1-2	CSAGLDYGYTF
TRBV3-1	TRBJ2-1	CASSLTQDTDNEQFF
TRBV11-2	TRBJ2-5	CASSLNRGGWETQYF
TRBV7-3	TRBJ2-7	CASSSTSGRAQEQYF
TRBV12-3/TRBV12-4	TRBJ1-6	CASSLGGANSPLHF
TRBV9	TRBJ2-1	CASRATGLDEQFF
TRBV15	TRBJ2-3	CATSRDVTSGRDTQYF
TRBV20-1	TRBJ1-2	CSARATGDRDDYTF
TRBV20-1	TRBJ1-1	CSAPLGQGAFF
TRBV6-2/TRBV6-3	TRBJ2-7	CASSHAYGEQYF
TRBV29-1	TRBJ1-2	CSVPPRDNYGYTF
TRBV7-2	TRBJ2-3	CASSPVSRRGTDTQYF
TRBV29-1	TRBJ1-2	CSVETGVYGYTF
TRBV20-1	TRBJ1-4	CSAPSDRGVELFF
TRBV19	TRBJ1-4	CASTAGWRGEKLFF
TRBV30	TRBJ2-6	CAWKQGGLSGANVLTF
TRBV5-1	TRBJ2-1	CASSLGTGYSYNEQFF
TRBV2	TRBJ2-7	CASSESREQYF
TRBV4-3	TRBJ2-4	CASSQEGLPKNIQYF
TRBV12-3/TRBV12-4	TRBJ2-1	CASSSGTLYNEQFF
TRBV7-9	TRBJ2-6	CASSLGGAGANVLTF
TRBV29-1	TRBJ2-2	CSVERREWGNTGELFF
TRBV5-1	TRBJ2-5	CASSEQETQYF
TRBV5-4	TRBJ2-2	CASSPENRAVTGELFF
TRBV5-1	TRBJ2-5	CASSLARGGRETQYF
TRBV29-1	TRBJ2-3	CSVARHSPTDTQYF
TRBV20-1	TRBJ2-7	CSARRQGEQYF
TRBV6-1	TRBJ2-4	CASRPPGGEKNIQYF
TRBV7-3	TRBJ2-2	CASSLAGTSANTGELFF
TRBV7-2	TRBJ2-1	CASSLAPGLAVENEQFF
TRBV28	TRBJ2-7	CASSPPIGGLHEQYF
TRBV29-1	TRBJ1-1	CSTGGRDSGSQAAFF
TRBV6-6	TRBJ2-7	CASRALSEQYF
TRBV27	TRBJ2-2	CASSLYTGELFF
TRBV6-2/TRBV6-3	TRBJ2-1	CASSARDYPSNEQFF
TRBV2	TRBJ2-3	CASREGSTDTQYF
TRBV5-1	TRBJ2-5	CASSAGLRGGETQYF
TRBV6-5	TRBJ1-2	CASRLGQGQGYTF
TRBV20-1	TRBJ1-4	CSAWTVANEKLFF
TRBV5-1	TRBJ1-1	CASAEGQNHDEAFF
TRBV11-2	TRBJ2-5	CASMTGAGGTQYF
TRBV2	TRBJ2-5	CASTLSRTGQETQYF
TRBV4-1	TRBJ1-2	CASSQAAGGLYGYTF